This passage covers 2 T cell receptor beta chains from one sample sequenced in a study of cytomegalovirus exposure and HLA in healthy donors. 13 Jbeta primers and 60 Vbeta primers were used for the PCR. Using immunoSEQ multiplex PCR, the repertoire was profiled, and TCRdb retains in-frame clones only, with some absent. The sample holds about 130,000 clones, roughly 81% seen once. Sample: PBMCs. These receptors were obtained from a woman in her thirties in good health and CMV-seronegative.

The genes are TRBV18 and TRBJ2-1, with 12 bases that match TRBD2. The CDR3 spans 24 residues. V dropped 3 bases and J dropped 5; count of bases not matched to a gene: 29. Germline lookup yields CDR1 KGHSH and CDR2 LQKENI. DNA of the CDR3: TGTGCCAGCTCACCCCCCAACCCAAGACCTAGCGGGAGGGCTGAAGGTCCCAGGGACAATGAGCAGTTCTTC. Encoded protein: CASSPPNPRPSGRAEGPRDNEQFF.

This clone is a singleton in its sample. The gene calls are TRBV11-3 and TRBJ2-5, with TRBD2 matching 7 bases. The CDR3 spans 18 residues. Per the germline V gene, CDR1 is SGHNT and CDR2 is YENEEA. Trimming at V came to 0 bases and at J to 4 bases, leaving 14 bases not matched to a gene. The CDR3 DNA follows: TGTGCCAGCAGCTTAGATTGGCTGACTAGCAGGGAAGTAGAGACCCAGTACTTC. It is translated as CASSLDWLTSREVETQYF.